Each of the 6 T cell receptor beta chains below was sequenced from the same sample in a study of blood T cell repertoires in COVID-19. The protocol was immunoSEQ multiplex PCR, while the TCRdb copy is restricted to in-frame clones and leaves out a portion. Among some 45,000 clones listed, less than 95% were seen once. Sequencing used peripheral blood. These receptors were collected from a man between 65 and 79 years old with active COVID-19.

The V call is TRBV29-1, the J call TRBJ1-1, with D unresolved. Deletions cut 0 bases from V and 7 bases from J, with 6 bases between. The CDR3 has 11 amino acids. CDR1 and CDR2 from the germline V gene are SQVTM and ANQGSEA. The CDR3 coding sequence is TGCAGCGTTGAAGATCCTCGTGAAGCTTTCTTT. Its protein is CSVEDPREAFF.

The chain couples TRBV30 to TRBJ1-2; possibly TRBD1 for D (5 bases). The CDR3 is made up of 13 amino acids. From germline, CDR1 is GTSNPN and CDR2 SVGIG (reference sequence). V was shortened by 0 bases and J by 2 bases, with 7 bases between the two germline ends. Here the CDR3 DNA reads TGTGCCTGGAGTGTTTCAGGGAACTATGGCTACACCTTC. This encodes CAWSVSGNYGYTF.

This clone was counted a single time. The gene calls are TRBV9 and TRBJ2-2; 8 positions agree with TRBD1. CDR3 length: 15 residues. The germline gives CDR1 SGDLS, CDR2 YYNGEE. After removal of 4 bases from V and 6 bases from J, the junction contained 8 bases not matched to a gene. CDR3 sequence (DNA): TGTGCCAGCAGCCCCCGGACAGGGCTGTCCGGGGAGCTGTTTTTT. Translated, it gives CASSPRTGLSGELFF.

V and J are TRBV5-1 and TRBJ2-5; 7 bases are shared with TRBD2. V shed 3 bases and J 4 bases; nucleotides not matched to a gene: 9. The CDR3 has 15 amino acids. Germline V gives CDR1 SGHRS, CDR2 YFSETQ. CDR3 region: CASSSMISGGETQYF. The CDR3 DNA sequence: TGCGCCAGCAGCTCCATGATATCGGGGGGAGAGACCCAGTACTTC.

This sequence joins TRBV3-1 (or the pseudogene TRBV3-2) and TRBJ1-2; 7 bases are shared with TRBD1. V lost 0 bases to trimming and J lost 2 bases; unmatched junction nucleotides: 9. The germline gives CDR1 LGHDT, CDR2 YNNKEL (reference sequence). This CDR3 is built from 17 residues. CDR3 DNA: TGTGCCAGCAGCCAAGACCTGGGACAGCGCGGGAACTATGGCTACACCTTC. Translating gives CASSQDLGQRGNYGYTF.

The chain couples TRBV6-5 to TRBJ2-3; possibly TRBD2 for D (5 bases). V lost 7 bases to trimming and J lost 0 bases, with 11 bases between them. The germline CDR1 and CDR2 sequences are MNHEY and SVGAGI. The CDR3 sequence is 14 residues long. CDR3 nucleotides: TGTGCCAGCACCCCGGGATTTAGCACAGATACGCAGTATTTT. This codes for CASTPGFSTDTQYF.